The 26 T cell receptor delta chains presented below share a single source sample, sequenced in a study of γδ T cells in repeated Plasmodium falciparum infection. TCRdb re-called clones from the multiplex PCR reads via CATT. The table shows 75,000 to 100,000 delta-chain clones, with about 1.5% occurring only once. Flow sorting of PBMC yielded separate Vgamma9/Vdelta2+ and Vdelta2-negative gammadelta T cell populations for bulk repertoire analysis. The source material was gamma-delta T cells from blood. Receptors originate from a pool of human donors (malaria-infected and uninfected, not separated).

This clone was counted a few times. For this DNA, TCRdb reports the protein of a much larger clone, which diverges at residue 6, most likely from a read error; the protein presented here is translated directly from the DNA. The rearrangement uses TRDV1 and TRDJ1; 11 positions match TRDD3. J was trimmed by 0 bases and V by 1 base; bases with no gene match: 19. The length of the CDR3 is 22 residues. Germline V lookup: CDR1 TSWWSYY, CDR2 QGS. CDR3 residues: CALGEHSYWGINPPPYTDKLIF. The CDR3 coding sequence is TGTGCTCTTGGGGAACATAGTTACTGGGGGATAAACCCTCCGCCGTACACCGATAAACTCATCTTT.

This clone has a count of ten or more. This DNA's translation and the protein TCRdb lists, from a much larger clone, do not match at residue 6, likely due to a read error; the protein shown is translated from the DNA. The V call is TRDV1, the J call TRDJ1, with D possibly TRDD2 on 6 matching bases. Germline assignment: CDR1 TSWWSYY and CDR2 QGS. V shed 4 bases and J shed 2 bases, with 20 bases lying between them. This CDR3 has 17 amino acids. CDR3 DNA: TGTGCTCTTGGGGGGCTTCCTTCGAGTAGGAGGACCGATAAACTCATCTTT. It translates to CALGGLPSSRRTDKLIF.

About this clone: A far bigger clonotype differs at one base, so this is likely a read error. Other DNA variants within this sample encode the same CDR3. This chain uses TRDV1 with TRDJ1; no clear D gene. CDR3 length: 16 amino acids. Germline V gives CDR1 TSWWSYY, CDR2 QGS. The CDR3 DNA is TGTGCCCTTGGTAAGCACCCTCGCCGGTACACCGATAAACTCATCTTT. Protein sequence: CALGKHPRRYTDKLIF.

In this sample, this clone turned up a few times. A read error is the likely source, as a far larger clone sits one nucleotide away. Other DNA sequences in this sample translate to the same CDR3. The J gene is TRDJ1, the V gene TRAV38-2/DV8, with D possibly matching TRDD3 (5 bases). The J gene, absent from TCRdb, was called here by matching the DNA to germline. The CDR3 contains 14 residues. Germline V gene data show CDR1 as TSESDYY and CDR2 as QEAYKQQN. As DNA, the CDR3 is TGTGCTTATAAGACGTACTGGAACACTGATAAACTCATCTTT. Its translation: CAYKTYWNTDKLIF.

This clone was seen many times. It is likely a read error: a sequence one base away is far more abundant. V gene TRDV1 combines with J gene TRDJ1; D is possibly TRDD2 (9 bases). The CDR3 length is 20 residues. V lost 0 bases, J lost 1 base, and 24 bases lay in between. Per the germline V gene, CDR1 is TSWWSYY and CDR2 is QGS. CDR3 loop: CALGELPFLREGYGTDKLIF. In DNA form, the CDR3 reads TGTGCTCTTGGGGAACTCCCCTTCCTACGGGAGGGATACGGCACCGATAAACTCATCTTT.

The table lists this clone with a few counts. The TCRdb protein, from a much larger clone, departs from this DNA's translation at residue 6, likely by read error; the protein shown derives from the DNA. The chain uses TRDV3 and TRDJ1; D uncertain. The CDR3 sequence is 14 residues long. V was shortened by 3 bases and J by 0 bases, with 14 bases between the two germline ends. CDR1 is TVYSNPD, CDR2 GDNSRS, per germline (reference sequence). DNA of the CDR3: TGTGCCTTCGGTACTTGTCGGTACACCGATAAACTCATCTTT. This sequence encodes CAFGTCRYTDKLIF.

This clone has more than one count but fewer than ten. Given a far larger clone just one base away, this is likely a sequencing read error. Distinct nucleotide sequences in the sample also encode this CDR3. The chain couples TRDV1 to TRDJ1; D is perhaps TRDD3 (6 bases). The CDR3 consists of 19 residues. Trimming stripped 1 base from V and 0 bases from J, with 21 bases between. CDR1 is TSWWSYY, CDR2 QGS, per germline. This chain's CDR3 is CALGEHKGVLGPYTDKLIF. DNA for the CDR3: TGTGCTCTTGGGGAACACAAGGGAGTGCTGGGGCCGTACACCGATAAACTCATCTTT.

A note on this clone: TCRdb pairs this DNA with a much larger clone's protein that differs at residue 13, likely a read error; the protein shown was translated from the DNA. Here the CDR3 reads CALIPPPDTGKLTF. The CDR3 DNA follows: TGTGCTCTGATTCCTCCCCCCGATACCGGTAAACTCACCTTT. For the V gene the call is TRDV1; the J gene has no call. Germline CDR1 is TSWWSYY and CDR2 is QGS. This CDR3 comprises 14 residues.

This clone showed up just a few times. The protein TCRdb gives is from a much larger clone and does not agree with this DNA's translation at residue 12, likely a read error; the protein shown here comes from the DNA. The J gene is TRDJ1, the V gene TRDV2; no firm D call. TCRdb carries no J gene annotation; the J gene was assigned here by matching the DNA with germline. Per germline, CDR1 GEAIGNYY and CDR2 EKD. This CDR3 spans 15 amino acids. CDR3: CACDTVGTSTDELIF. In DNA, the CDR3 is TGTGCCTGTGACACCGTTGGGACGAGCACCGATGAACTCATCTTT.

This clone was recorded a few times. The TCRdb record carries a much larger clone's protein, which differs from this DNA's translation at residue 3; a read error is the likely cause, and the protein listed here is the DNA translation. This rearrangement joins TRDV1 to TRDJ1; 10 bases match TRDD3. CDR3 length equals 19 residues. Germline-derived CDR1 and CDR2 are TSWWSYY and QGS. This chain's CDR3 is CARGEPPLLGDNYTDKLIF. The CDR3, as DNA: TGTGCTCGTGGGGAACCCCCTTTGCTGGGGGATAATTACACCGATAAACTCATCTTT.

Details on this clone: This clone may be a read error of a much larger clone one base away. The chain couples TRDV1 to TRDJ1; 9 bases map to TRDD3. Germline CDR1 reads TSWWSYY; CDR2 reads QGS. V shed 1 base and J 0 bases; nucleotides not matched to a gene: 18. The CDR3 totals 21 residues. The CDR3 nucleotides read TGTGCTCTTGGGGAACGGGGGCTACGGGGGATACACGAGCTGTACACCGATAAACTCATCTTT. Encoded protein: CALGERGLRGIHELYTDKLIF.

This clone showed up just a few times. TCRdb shows a much larger clone's protein in place of this DNA's translation, and the two differ at residue 3, likely through a read error; the protein shown is translated from the DNA. This rearrangement joins TRDV1 to TRDJ4; TRDD3 matches 7 bases. The J gene, absent from TCRdb, was called here by matching the DNA to germline. CDR1 TSWWSYY and CDR2 QGS come from the germline V gene. The CDR3 has 19 residues. In nucleotides, the CDR3 is TGTGCTCCTGGGGAGGCCCTTAAGTCCTGGGGGTCCTATCTAGCACCCCTGATCTTT. It encodes CAPGEALKSWGSYLAPLIF.

This clone showed up just a few times. A far larger clone is just one base off, so this is likely a read error. Other DNA variants within this sample encode the same CDR3. The gene calls are TRDV2 and TRDJ1; 13 bases are a match to TRDD3. The J gene, missing from TCRdb, was assigned here through DNA to germline matching. Germline-derived CDR1 and CDR2 are GEAIGNYY and EKD. V lost 1 base and J lost 2; bases outside the gene matches: 18. The CDR3 sequence is 21 residues long. The CDR3 sequence: CACDTLGTGGYGLGLTDKLIF. CDR3 in DNA: TGTGCCTGTGACACTCTGGGAACTGGGGGATACGGGTTAGGCTTGACCGATAAACTCATCTTT.

This clone was counted many times. A read error likely explains why the TCRdb protein, taken from a much larger clone, differs from this DNA's translation at residue 9; the protein shown is translated from the DNA. The rearrangement links TRDV1 to TRDJ1, with 8 positions matching TRDD3. Germline-derived CDR1 and CDR2 are TSWWSYY and QGS. The CDR3 covers 14 residues. Losses at the gene ends were 4 bases for V and 6 bases for J; bases not matched to a gene: 7. The CDR3 reads CALGADWGVNKLIF. The CDR3 DNA sequence: TGTGCTCTTGGGGCCGACTGGGGGGTAAATAAACTCATCTTT.

A remark on this clone: A far larger clone is one base from this, pointing to a likely read error. Other DNA sequences in this specimen translate into the identical CDR3. The chain recombines TRDV1 with TRDJ1; D is possibly TRDD2 (6 bases). The germline V gene has CDR1 TSWWSYY and CDR2 QGS. This CDR3 has 19 amino acids. The CDR3 region has the DNA TGTGCTCTCGGGGAGCTTGTACTTCCTCCCGGATGGAACACCGATAAACTCATCTTT. The encoded protein is CALGELVLPPGWNTDKLIF.

A remark on this clone: Only one base separates this from a far larger clonotype, so it likely reflects a read error. This sample includes further DNA sequences coding for the same CDR3. The rearrangement links TRDV2 to TRDJ3; maybe TRDD3 (5 bases). The J gene is absent in TCRdb and was assigned here via DNA matching to germline. Germline values: CDR1 GEAIGNYY, CDR2 EKD. The CDR3 totals 17 residues. In nucleotides, the CDR3 is TGTGCCTGTGACACCGAGAGGGTCTCCTGGGACACCCGGCAGATGTTTTTC. It yields the protein CACDTERVSWDTRQMFF.

In its sample, this clone was seen a few times. The protein in TCRdb stems from a much larger clone and differs at residue 16 from this DNA's translation, likely a read error; here the protein is translated from the DNA. V gene TRDV1 combines with J gene TRDJ1; 9 positions match TRDD3. No J gene was available from TCRdb, and it was assigned here by a germline match of the DNA. The germline gives CDR1 TSWWSYY, CDR2 QGS. The CDR3 loop spans 21 amino acids. The V gene end was trimmed by 6 bases and the J gene end by 3 bases; junction bases not matched to a gene: 26. This CDR3 is CALGPPKRGYAIYHYPDKLIF. CDR3 coding DNA: TGTGCTCTTGGACCCCCTAAAAGGGGATACGCTATCTACCATTACCCCGATAAACTCATCTTT.

Note on this clone: A far larger clone is only one base removed, so a read error is likely. Other DNA sequences in this sample translate to the same CDR3. The chain joins TRDV1 to TRDJ1, with D perhaps matching TRDD2 (6 bases). The germline gives CDR1 TSWWSYY, CDR2 QGS. The CDR3 is 19 amino acids. V was pared by 3 bases and J by 0 bases, with 23 bases between. The CDR3 here is CALGEYRAGVFLYTDKLIF. The CDR3 region has the DNA TGTGCTCTTGGGGAGTATCGTGCCGGAGTCTTCCTGTACACCGATAAACTCATCTTT.

This clone was recorded at least ten times. The rearrangement joins TRDV1 to TRDJ1, with 11 positions matching TRDD3. The germline CDR1 and CDR2 sequences are TSWWSYY and QGS. J was trimmed by 0 bases and V by 3 bases; bases with no gene match: 18. This CDR3 is 21 amino acids long. The CDR3 DNA is TGTGCTCTTGGGGACCGTTCCCCCACTTACTGGGGGATAAGACACACCGATAAACTCATCTTT. Amino acids: CALGDRSPTYWGIRHTDKLIF.

This clone was seen more than once but under ten times. This probably arose from a read error, given a far larger clone one base away. The same CDR3 arises from other DNA sequences in this sample as well. The V call is TRDV1, the J call TRDJ1; 7 bases match TRDD3. This CDR3 region has 17 residues. Looked up from germline, CDR1 is TSWWSYY and CDR2 is QGS. This CDR3 is CALGGLYFPGITDKLIF. The CDR3 DNA sequence: TGCGCTCTTGGGGGACTCTACTTCCCCGGTATCACCGATAAACTCATCTTT.

This clone has ten or more counts. TCRdb's entry gives the protein of a much larger clone, which mismatches this DNA's translation at residue 7, likely from a read error; the protein reported here is translated from the DNA. V gene TRDV2 combines with J gene TRDJ3; 8 nucleotides match TRDD3. The J gene is absent in TCRdb and was assigned here via DNA matching to germline. CDR1 and CDR2 (germline): GEAIGNYY, EKD. J was trimmed by 3 bases and V by 0 bases; bases with no gene match: 18. This CDR3 has 22 residues. In DNA form, the CDR3 reads TGTGCCTGTGACACCGTGCCCCTGGGGGAGACAAACGGGGTCTGGGACACCCGACAGATGTTTTTC. This encodes CACDTVPLGETNGVWDTRQMFF.

This clone has just one count. The V call is TRAV29/DV5, the J call TRDJ1; 12 nucleotides line up with TRDD3. The J gene, left out of TCRdb, was set here by checking the DNA against germline. Germline loops: CDR1 NSMFDY, CDR2 ISSIKDK. V shed 5 bases, J shed 2 bases, and the junction held 13 bases outside the gene matches. The CDR3 loop spans 17 amino acids. The CDR3 sequence: CAASLPYWGIPTDKLIF. The CDR3 DNA reads TGTGCAGCCAGCTTGCCGTACTGGGGGATACCTACCGATAAACTCATCTTT.

In this sample, this clone turned up a few times. This DNA's translation differs at residue 20 from TCRdb's protein, which comes from a much larger clone; a read error is likely, and the protein shown is translated from the DNA. This chain links TRDV1 with TRDJ3; 11 bases align to TRDD3. TCRdb lists no J gene, so it was determined here by aligning the DNA to germline. Germline-derived CDR1 and CDR2 are TSWWSYY and QGS. CDR3 length: 23 residues. The CDR3 coding sequence is TGTGCTCTTGGGGAACGTTTTCTTTACTGGGGGATAATCACCTCCTGGGACACCCGACGGATGTTTTTC. Protein product: CALGERFLYWGIITSWDTRRMFF.

Turning to this clone: The protein TCRdb lists belongs to a much larger clone and differs from this DNA's translation at residue 9, which points to a read error; the protein shown is made from the DNA. The CDR3 coding sequence is TGTGCCTGTGACACCGTTTCGTGGACCCCTCCTCCTAAACTCATCTTT. It yields the protein CACDTVSWTPPPKLIF. The chain recombines TRDV2 with TRDJ1; D is uncertain. Germline values: CDR1 GEAIGNYY, CDR2 EKD. The CDR3 sequence is 16 residues long. V lost 0 bases to trimming and J lost 7 bases, with 20 bases between them.

At least ten counts were recorded for this clone. V gene TRDV1 combines with J gene TRDJ1, with 9 bases fitting TRDD2. The J gene comes from matching the DNA to germline here; TCRdb lacks it. Trimming removed 5 bases from V and 0 bases from J; junction bases left unmatched: 16. CDR3 length: 19 amino acids. Germline-derived CDR1 and CDR2 are TSWWSYY and QGS. In DNA form, the CDR3 reads TGTGCTCTTGGGACCCCTTCCTACGGGGGGGATCCGTACACCGATAAACTCATCTTT. Its protein is CALGTPSYGGDPYTDKLIF.

About this clone itself: The protein recorded in TCRdb matches a much larger clone and deviates from this DNA's translation at residue 6, suggesting a read error; the protein here is obtained by translating the DNA. The genes are TRDV1 and TRDJ2; TRDD3 matches 13 bases. Here the J gene was assigned by germline matching of the DNA, as TCRdb has none. Germline loops: CDR1 TSWWSYY, CDR2 QGS. CDR3 size: 21 residues. The ends lost 4 bases at V and 6 bases at J; junction bases unmatched: 20. The CDR3, as DNA: TGTGCTCTTGGGGGAGCCCCTACAGTCCTTTACTGGGGGATACGCTCAGCACAACTCTTCTTT. Its protein is CALGGAPTVLYWGIRSAQLFF.